This T cell receptor beta chain comes out of a study of identifying expanded T cells in peripheral blood. CDR1 ENHRY and CDR2 SYGVKD come from the germline V gene. CDR3 length equals 15 residues. The ends were cut back, 2 bases at V and 4 bases at J, with 15 bases in the middle. Assay used: immunoSEQ multiplex PCR; TCRdb lists only in-frame clones, some missing. The top ten clones hold 4.5% of a sample with about 86,000 clones, around 83% of them seen once. No infections or other immune events were documented during collection. The table lists this clone with a count of one. The antigen remains undetermined. Study-level results: Across healthy donors, higher total template counts meant significantly greater roughly 2-week count variance. About 1.2 clones differed between technical replicates, versus approximately 16 and 20 over time.

Sample: blood. The source of this sequence is a person between 18 and 75 years old in good health. This chain uses TRBV10-3 with TRBJ2-7; weak D call: TRBD2 (6 bases). The CDR3 bases are TGTGCCATCAGTGAGAAAACTAGCCCCCCGTACGAGCAGTACTTC. Amino acid sequence: CAISEKTSPPYEQYF.